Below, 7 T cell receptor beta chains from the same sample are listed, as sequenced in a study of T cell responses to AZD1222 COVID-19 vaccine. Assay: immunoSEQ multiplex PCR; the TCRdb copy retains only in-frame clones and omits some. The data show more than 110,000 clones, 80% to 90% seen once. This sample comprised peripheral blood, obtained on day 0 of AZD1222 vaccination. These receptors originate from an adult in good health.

Here the CDR3 reads CASSLQQQNSPLHF. The CDR3 DNA sequence: TGTGCCAGCAGCTTGCAGCAACAGAATTCACCCCTCCACTTT. The chain links TRBV7-9 to TRBJ1-6, with D unclear. Per germline, CDR1 SEHNR and CDR2 FQNEAQ (reference sequence). The CDR3 length is 14 residues. V was clipped by 3 bases and J by 7 bases, with 10 bases between them.

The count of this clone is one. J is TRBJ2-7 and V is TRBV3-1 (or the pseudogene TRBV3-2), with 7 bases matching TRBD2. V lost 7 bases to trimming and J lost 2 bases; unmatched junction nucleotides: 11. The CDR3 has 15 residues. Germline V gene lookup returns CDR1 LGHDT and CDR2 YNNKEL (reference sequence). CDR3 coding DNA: TGTGCCAGCAAGAGGGGAAGCGGGGATACCTACGAGCAGTACTTC. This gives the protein CASKRGSGDTYEQYF.

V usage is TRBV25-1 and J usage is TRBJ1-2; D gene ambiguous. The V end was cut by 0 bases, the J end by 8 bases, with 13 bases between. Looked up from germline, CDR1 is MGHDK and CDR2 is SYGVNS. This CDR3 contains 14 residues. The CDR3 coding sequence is TGTGCCAGCAGTGAATATAGTCTGAGGAGGGGCTACACCTTC. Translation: CASSEYSLRRGYTF.

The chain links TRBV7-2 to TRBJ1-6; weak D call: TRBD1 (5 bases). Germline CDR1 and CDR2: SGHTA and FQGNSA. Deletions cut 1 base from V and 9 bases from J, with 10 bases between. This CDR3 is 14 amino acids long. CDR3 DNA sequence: TGTGCCAGCAGCTTAGAATCCAGGGTTTCACCCCTCCACTTT. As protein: CASSLESRVSPLHF. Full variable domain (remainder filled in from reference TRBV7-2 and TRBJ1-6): GAGVSQSPSNKVTEKGKDVELRCDPISGHTALYWYRQSLGQGLEFLIYFQGNSAPDKSGLPSDRFSAERTGGSVSTLTIQRTQQEDSAVYLCASSLESRVSPLHFGNGTRLTVT.

The CDR3 DNA follows: TGTGCCAGCAGCTTAGCGATTTGGACTCCTAAGTACAATGAGCAGTTCTTC. Translating it yields CASSLAIWTPKYNEQFF. The chain is built from TRBV7-8 and TRBJ2-1; maybe TRBD2 (5 bases). Germline V gene lookup returns CDR1 SGHVS and CDR2 FQNEAQ. The CDR3 has 17 amino acids. Trimming cost V 0 bases and J 4 bases, with 16 bases left between them. Full variable domain (outside the CDR3, taken from reference TRBV7-8 and TRBJ2-1): GAGVSQSPRYKVAKRGQDVALRCDPISGHVSLFWYQQALGQGPEFLTYFQNEAQLDKSGLPSDRFFAERPEGSVSTLKIQRTQQEDSAVYLCASSLAIWTPKYNEQFFGPGTRLTVL.

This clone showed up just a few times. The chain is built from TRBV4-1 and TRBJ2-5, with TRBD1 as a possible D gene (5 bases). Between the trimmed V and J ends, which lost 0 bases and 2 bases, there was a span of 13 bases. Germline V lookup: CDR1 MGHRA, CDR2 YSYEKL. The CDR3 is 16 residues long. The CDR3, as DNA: TGCGCCAGCAGCCAAGATCGGCAGGGCCTGCAAGAGACCCAGTACTTC. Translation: CASSQDRQGLQETQYF.

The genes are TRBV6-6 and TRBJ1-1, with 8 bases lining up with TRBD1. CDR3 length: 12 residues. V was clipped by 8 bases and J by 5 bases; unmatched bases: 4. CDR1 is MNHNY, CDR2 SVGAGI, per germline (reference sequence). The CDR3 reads CASARGRTEAFF. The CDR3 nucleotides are TGTGCCAGCGCCAGGGGGCGGACTGAAGCTTTCTTT.